This T cell receptor beta chain was identified during a study of blood T cells in healthy people across ages. Then a second PCR, running roughly 7 to 11 cycles, was carried out with a sample-barcoded 5' primer and a J-beta primer mix. TCRdb re-derived calls from the 5' RACE reads in MiXCR, one entry per CDR3 protein. The repertoire holds roughly 680,000 distinct CDR3 sequences, over 20% seen once, with approximately 3.7% in the top ten. The CDR3 length is 14 residues. Germline lookup yields CDR1 LGHNA and CDR2 YSLEER. The germline V and J ends were trimmed by 1 base and 6 bases, with 10 bases remaining between them.

This sequence originates from a man in his 70s in good health. The material sequenced was blood. The rearrangement uses TRBV4-3 and TRBJ2-1, with unresolved D. The CDR3 DNA follows: TGCGCCAGCAGCCAAGCGCTAGGCTTCAATGAGCAGTTCTTC. Its protein is CASSQALGFNEQFF.